This TCR beta chain was identified in a study of blood T cell repertoires in COVID-19. Overall study context: In each case, the material was cDNA or gDNA derived from T cells, B-cell-depleted T cells, or PBMCs.

The table came from immunoSEQ multiplex PCR; TCRdb's copy has only in-frame clones and leaves some out. The profile shows roughly 86,000 clones, about 80% of them singletons. Germline V gene sequence: CDR1 SGHKS, CDR2 YYEKEE (reference sequence). The germline V and J ends were trimmed by 4 bases and 5 bases, with 10 bases remaining between them. The CDR3 has 13 amino acids. The sequenced material came from peripheral blood. The chain has TRBV5-5 and TRBJ1-5; D remains ambiguous. The receptor comes from a man in his 60s with acute or convalescent COVID-19. The CDR3 region is CASSVRSDQPQHF. The CDR3 coding sequence is TGTGCCAGCAGCGTCAGGTCCGATCAGCCCCAGCATTTT.